This entry lists 19 T cell receptor beta chains sequenced from one sample in a study of T cell clonality in common variable immunodeficiency. The data were produced by immunoSEQ multiplex PCR, yet TCRdb's version contains in-frame clones alone and is incomplete. The data show about 20,000 clones, with none appearing a single time. Notes on the study in general: In common variable immunodeficiency, TCR beta chains reportedly carried fewer deletions and N-nucleotide insertions.

For these receptors, no antigen is known. Input material: peripheral blood mononuclear cells. The origin of the receptors is a human donor with common variable immunodeficiency.

Note on this clone: The sequence runs out 3 residues before the end of the CDR3; the remainder is reconstructed from the germline J gene. V usage is TRBV5-6 and J usage is TRBJ1-1; D may be TRBD1 (6 bases). The length of the CDR3 is 15 residues. The germline gives CDR1 SGHDT, CDR2 YYEEEE. Trimming shortened V by 0 bases and J by 0 bases, and 9 bases separated the two germline ends. CDR3 DNA (partial): TGTGCCAGCAGCTTGGTTGGGGGCATGAACACTGAA. Amino acid sequence: CASSLVGGMNTE. The full CDR3 protein reads CASSLVGGMNTEAFF. The whole variable domain, filled in from reference TRBV5-6 and TRBJ1-1, reads DAGVTQSPTHLIKTRGQQVTLRCSPKSGHDTVSWYQQALGQGPQFIFQYYEEEERQRGNFPDRFSGHQFPNYSSELNVNALLLGDSALYLCASSLVGGMNTEAFFGQGTRLTVV.

On this clone: Read data end 3 residues before the CDR3 end; the end is taken from the germline J gene. The chain employs TRBV18 and TRBJ2-3, with TRBD2 identical over 11 bases. V lost 4 bases to trimming and J lost 1 base; unmatched junction nucleotides: 7. CDR3 length: 17 amino acids. Germline CDR1 KGHSH, CDR2 LQKENI. CDR3 bases read: TGTGCCAGCTCACAGAGCATGGGACTAGCGGGCACAGATACG. This sequence encodes CASSQSMGLAGTDT. In full, the CDR3 is CASSQSMGLAGTDTQYF. The full variable domain, rest sourced from reference TRBV18 and TRBJ2-3, is NAGVMQNPRHLVRRRGQEARLRCSPMKGHSHVYWYRQLPEEGLKFMVYLQKENIIDESGMPKERFSAEFPKEGPSILRIQQVVRGDSAAYFCASSQSMGLAGTDTQYFGPGTRLTVL.

A remark on this clone: The read halts 3 residues ahead of the CDR3 end, with the missing end drawn from the germline J gene. This chain joins TRBV19 and TRBJ2-3, with 14 bases matching TRBD2. The trim removed 6 bases at V and 5 bases at J, leaving 10 bases unmatched. This CDR3 spans 17 amino acids. The V gene's germline CDR1 is LNHDA and CDR2 SQIVND (reference sequence). CDR3 protein: CASRHPGLAGVGDTQYF. CDR3 DNA, as far as it was read: TGTGCCAGTAGACACCCGGGACTAGCGGGAGTAGGAGATACG.

In its sample, this clone was seen a few times. The read terminates 3 residues before the CDR3 end, so the remaining end is supplied by the germline J gene. This chain uses TRBV5-6 with TRBJ1-5; D is perhaps TRBD1 (5 bases). The CDR3 sequence is 15 residues long. V gave up 0 bases and J gave up 7 bases, with 14 bases separating them. Germline values: CDR1 SGHDT, CDR2 YYEEEE. The sequenced part of the CDR3 DNA is TGTGCCAGCAGCTTGGCGGGGGGGGTGATACAGCCC. Translation: CASSLAGGVIQP. The CDR3 in its entirety is CASSLAGGVIQPQHF.

There are a few counts of this clone. The read terminates 3 residues ahead of where the CDR3 ends, so the germline J gene completes it. The rearrangement joins TRBV18 to TRBJ2-2; a weak D match, TRBD2 (6 bases). The germline V and J ends were trimmed by 3 bases and 0 bases, with 8 bases remaining between them. The CDR3 is 15 amino acids. Germline CDR1 and CDR2: KGHSH and LQKENI. CDR3 protein: CASSPGGANTGELFF. CDR3 DNA (partial): TGTGCCAGCTCACCGGGGGGAGCGAACACCGGGGAG.

This clone occurred a few times. The read falls 3 residues short of the CDR3 end, and the missing part is taken from the germline J gene. J is TRBJ1-2 and V is TRBV7-2; D is perhaps TRBD1 (6 bases). Germline assignment: CDR1 SGHTA and CDR2 FQGNSA. This CDR3 region has 13 residues. This chain's CDR3 is CASSPGQFRGYTF. Incomplete CDR3 DNA: TGTGCCAGCAGCCCAGGACAGTTTCGCGGC. The whole variable domain, remainder taken from reference TRBV7-2 and TRBJ1-2, is GAGVSQSPSNKVTEKGKDVELRCDPISGHTALYWYRQSLGQGLEFLIYFQGNSAPDKSGLPSDRFSAERTGGSVSTLTIQRTQQEDSAVYLCASSPGQFRGYTFGSGTRLTVV.

This clone was recorded a few times. The read finishes 3 residues shy of the CDR3 end, and the germline J gene is used to complete it. V usage is TRBV18 and J usage is TRBJ2-2; possible D gene TRBD1, 5 bases. The V gene lost 1 base and the J gene lost 4 bases, with 10 bases spanning the gap. The CDR3 extends over 15 amino acids. Germline CDR1 reads KGHSH; CDR2 reads LQKENI. The sequenced part of the CDR3 DNA is TGTGCCAGCTCACCACATGGGGCTGGCACCGGGGAG. Encoded protein: CASSPHGAGTGE. The full CDR3 protein reads CASSPHGAGTGELFF.

This clone was observed a few times. The DNA ends 3 residues before the CDR3 does, and the rest of the CDR3 is filled in from the germline J gene. The chain joins TRBV7-9 to TRBJ2-7; 8 bases are shared with TRBD1. The CDR3 is 15 residues long. The V gene end was trimmed by 4 bases and the J gene end by 5 bases; junction bases not matched to a gene: 10. Germline values: CDR1 SEHNR, CDR2 FQNEAQ (reference sequence). CDR3 sequence reads: CASSWTGSARDEQYF. CDR3 bases read: TGTGCCAGCAGCTGGACAGGGTCAGCCCGGGACGAG. The variable domain in full, completed from reference TRBV7-9 and TRBJ2-7, reads DTGVSQNPRHKITKRGQNVTFRCDPISEHNRLYWYRQTLGQGPEFLTYFQNEAQLEKSRLLSDRFSAERPKGSFSTLEIQRTEQGDSAMYLCASSWTGSARDEQYFGPGTRLTVT.

This clone has more than one count but fewer than ten. Coverage ceases 3 residues before the CDR3 finishes, and the germline J gene fills in the end. The chain carries TRBV18 and TRBJ2-3; 7 bases align to TRBD2. V lost 3 bases and J lost 0; bases outside the gene matches: 12. Germline V gene sequence: CDR1 KGHSH, CDR2 LQKENI. This CDR3 region has 18 residues. CDR3 protein: CASSPLVVAGLSTDTQYF. The covered CDR3 bases are TGTGCCAGCTCACCCTTGGTGGTAGCGGGTTTAAGCACAGATACG.

In the case of this clone: From the germline J gene comes the end of the CDR3, since the read stops 3 residues before it. The chain links TRBV7-2 to TRBJ2-2, with D perhaps TRBD1 (6 bases). V lost 6 bases to trimming and J lost 1 base, with 9 bases between them. Germline-derived CDR1 and CDR2 are SGHTA and FQGNSA. The CDR3 is made up of 14 amino acids. The CDR3 region is CASRKTGNTGELFF. The sequenced part of the CDR3 DNA is TGTGCCAGCAGGAAGACAGGGAACACCGGGGAG. Full variable domain (rest looked up from reference TRBV7-2 and TRBJ2-2): GAGVSQSPSNKVTEKGKDVELRCDPISGHTALYWYRQSLGQGLEFLIYFQGNSAPDKSGLPSDRFSAERTGGSVSTLTIQRTQQEDSAVYLCASRKTGNTGELFFGEGSRLTVL.

Remarks on this clone: The read terminates 3 residues ahead of where the CDR3 ends, so the germline J gene completes it. The chain uses TRBV7-2 and TRBJ2-5; no firm D call. The V end was cut by 1 base, the J end by 4 bases, with 10 bases between. CDR1 SGHTA and CDR2 FQGNSA come from the germline V gene. The CDR3 extends over 14 amino acids. This chain's CDR3 is CASSLDPGSETQYF. The DNA read from the CDR3 is TGTGCCAGCAGCTTAGATCCGGGTTCAGAGACC.

This clone was observed a handful of times. Read coverage stops 3 residues before the CDR3 terminus; the germline J gene supplies the remainder. This sequence joins TRBV7-6 and TRBJ2-7; 9 bases align to TRBD1. The V gene end was trimmed by 0 bases and the J gene end by 1 base; junction bases not matched to a gene: 7. This CDR3 contains 17 residues. The germline V gene has CDR1 SGHVS and CDR2 FNYEAQ. CDR3: CASSLAYRGRGSYEQYF. CDR3 DNA, as far as it was read: TGTGCCAGCAGCTTAGCGTACAGGGGGCGAGGTTCCTACGAG.

This clone showed up just a few times. The observed sequence ends 3 residues before the CDR3 terminus, with the missing tail filled in from the germline J gene. The chain combines TRBV7-2 with TRBJ2-7; the match to TRBD2 covers 8 bases. CDR1 and CDR2 (germline): SGHTA, FQGNSA. V lost 5 bases to trimming and J lost 6 bases; unmatched junction nucleotides: 12. The CDR3 runs to 15 residues. The CDR3 sequence is CASSGPGLGGLEQYF. The part of the CDR3 DNA that was read is TGTGCCAGCAGCGGACCGGGACTAGGCGGTCTCGAG.

This clone occurred a few times. The CDR3 is cut off 3 residues early in the read; its end comes from the germline J gene. This sample includes further DNA sequences coding for the same CDR3. V and J are TRBV18 and TRBJ2-6; D gene ambiguous. V lost 3 bases and J lost 4, with 4 bases in between. The CDR3 is 13 residues long. The germline V gene has CDR1 KGHSH and CDR2 LQKENI. CDR3 bases read: TGTGCCAGCTCACCTAGCGGGGCCAACGTC. Its translation: CASSPSGANV. The complete CDR3 protein is CASSPSGANVLTF.

Turning to this clone: The missing CDR3 end, 3 residues past where the read stops, is filled in from the germline J gene. The chain couples TRBV19 to TRBJ1-1, with D possibly matching TRBD1 (5 bases). V dropped 6 bases and J dropped 0 bases, with 17 bases sitting between them. CDR3 size: 16 residues. Germline V gene sequence: CDR1 LNHDA, CDR2 SQIVND (reference sequence). The part of the CDR3 DNA that was read is TGTGCCAGTAGGGATCCCGGGACTTATATGAACACTGAA. Its protein is CASRDPGTYMNTE. The full-length CDR3 reads as CASRDPGTYMNTEAFF.

As regards this clone: The read halts 3 residues ahead of the CDR3 end, with the missing end drawn from the germline J gene. The V and J genes are TRBV7-8 and TRBJ2-1; D might be TRBD1 (6 bases). Germline lookup yields CDR1 SGHVS and CDR2 FQNEAQ. CDR3 length equals 16 residues. Trimming shortened V by 1 base and J by 3 bases, and 13 bases separated the two germline ends. The sequenced CDR3 bases are TGTGCCAGCAGCTTAGTAGGGGGTTTAGACTACAATGAG. Translated, it gives CASSLVGGLDYNE. The whole CDR3 region reads CASSLVGGLDYNEQFF.

A note on this clone: The read is 3 residues too short to cover the CDR3 end, so that end is filled in from the germline J gene. This chain links TRBV19 with TRBJ2-1; TRBD2 matches at 12 bases. The germline gives CDR1 LNHDA, CDR2 SQIVND (reference sequence). Trimming took 6 bases from V and 5 from J; bases not matched to a gene: 8. The CDR3 is 16 amino acids. CDR3 DNA (partial): TGTGCCAGTAGGTTAAGAAGACTAGCGGGAGACAATGAG. Its translation: CASRLRRLAGDNE. The whole CDR3 protein is CASRLRRLAGDNEQFF.

Points on this clone: The sequence runs out 3 residues before the end of the CDR3; the remainder is reconstructed from the germline J gene. The gene calls are TRBV6-1 and TRBJ2-3, with TRBD1 matching over 9 bases. In germline, CDR1 is MNHNS, CDR2 SASEGT. The CDR3 extends over 16 amino acids. V lost 2 bases and J lost 3; bases outside the gene matches: 6. CDR3 amino acids: CASSEPDRGITDTQYF. The part of the CDR3 DNA that was read is TGTGCCAGCAGTGAACCGGACAGGGGCATTACAGATACG.

This clone appeared a few times. The CDR3 sequence: CASSERAGITDTQYF. The part of the CDR3 DNA that was read is TGTGCCAGCAGTGAGAGAGCGGGGATCACAGATACG. This rearrangement joins TRBV2 to TRBJ2-3, with TRBD2 identical over 7 bases. Read data end 3 residues before the CDR3 end; the end is taken from the germline J gene. J lost 2 bases, V lost 3 bases, and 5 bases had no gene match. CDR1 and CDR2 from the germline V gene are SNHLY and FYNNEI. The CDR3 totals 15 residues.